This TCR beta chain was obtained from a study of identical twins. Trimming left V 7 bases short and J 2 bases short, with 14 bases between. Germline V lookup: CDR1 MDHEN, CDR2 SYDVKM. The CDR3 is 14 residues long. One entry per CDR3 protein, called by TCRdb with MiXCR from the 5' RACE reads. The sample comprises about 690,000 distinct CDR3 sequences, 21% of which are singletons, and around 4.4% rests with the top ten. These same data were also listed under a study on T cells expressing NK-cell markers.

Input material: PBMCs. This chain uses TRBV28 with TRBJ2-5; D is ambiguous. The receptor comes from a woman under 30 in good health. The CDR3 coding sequence is TGTGCCAGCATATCGCAGAAGGGACAAGAGACCCAGTACTTC. It is translated as CASISQKGQETQYF.